This TCR beta chain appears in the sequencing data of a study of OX40 agonist ivuxolimab in advanced cancers. Germline V gene data show CDR1 as LNHNV and CDR2 as YYDKDF (reference sequence). This CDR3 spans 15 amino acids. V was shortened by 1 base and J by 0 bases, with 7 bases between the two germline ends. This clone was seen only once. This table comes from immunoSEQ multiplex PCR, and its TCRdb copy is limited to in-frame clones, with some not included. The sample lists 73,000 or so clones; 80% to 90% were seen once. The chain employs TRBV15 and TRBJ2-1, with D unclear. Sequenced material: CD4+ or CD8+ T cells sorted from blood, taken in a trial of the OX40 agonist ivuxolimab. This sequence originates from an adult with an advanced solid tumor such as melanoma, head and neck, liver or kidney cancer. Written as DNA, the CDR3 is TGTGCCACCAGCAGAGCACTTCCCTCCTACAATGAGCAGTTCTTC. It translates to CATSRALPSYNEQFF. The entire variable domain, with the rest obtained from reference TRBV15 and TRBJ2-1, is as follows: DAMVIQNPRYQVTQFGKPVTLSCSQTLNHNVMYWYQQKSSQAPKLLFHYYDKDFNNEADTPDNFQSRRPNTSFCFLDIRSPGLGDTAMYLCATSRALPSYNEQFFGPGTRLTVL.